This TCR beta chain comes out of a study of vaccination effects on CD4 cells after COVID-19 (dated by TCRdb to between 2022 and 2023). Background for the entire study: Two doses of either the BNT162b2 or the mRNA-1273 mRNA SARS-CoV-2 vaccine were administered to participants. The study compared SARS-CoV-2 spike-specific CD4+ TCR repertoires before and after mRNA vaccination in COVID-19 convalescent patients and infection-naive vaccine recipients. Altogether, some 10 COVID-19 convalescent patients and several SARS-CoV-2-naive healthy vaccine recipients made up the full study. The Oncomine TCR Beta short-read assay on an Illumina iSeq 100 was used to sequence cultures from other donors in the study. Overall study results and their limits: Only a small number of convalescent patients were included, and no early post-infection timepoints were available, which limited the study. In healthy vaccine recipients, vaccine-induced clones were almost all SARS-CoV-2 mono-reactive, with only 1 of 255 cross-reactive with common cold coronaviruses. At late post-vaccination timepoints, both infection-induced and vaccine-induced clones showed marked clonal contraction, consistent with waning T cell responses.

The junction shows trimming of 1 base on V and 8 bases on J, plus 12 bases between the germline ends. According to the germline V gene, CDR1 reads SGHNT and CDR2 reads YENEEA. Taken from cysteine to phenylalanine, the CDR3 has 14 residues. Here the CDR3 DNA is all that survives: 42 bases in frame from base 1. To identify antigen-specific CD4+ T cell clonotypes by their expansion, the ViraFEST assay first stimulated PBMC with viral peptide pools and then applied TCR sequencing. After 10 days of culture, CD4+ T cells were isolated with the EasySep CD4+ T cell isolation kit. The absence of prior SARS-CoV-2 infection in healthy vaccine recipients was confirmed by negative nucleocapsid antibodies before and after vaccination. Each well held around 2 million PBMC cultured in IMDM containing roughly 5.1% human AB serum, 8.5 to 10 IU/ml IL-2 and gentamicin, along with around 11 ug/ml peptides. On days 3 and 7, half of the culture medium was replaced with fresh IL-2-containing medium. Unless noted otherwise, every peptide stimulation condition was grown in triplicate wells. Using Ficoll-Paque Plus gradient centrifugation, PBMC were separated from whole blood and then either used fresh or cryopreserved at -140C. The overlapping peptide pools covered the spike proteins of SARS-CoV-2 as well as those of the common cold coronaviruses HCoV-NL63, HCoV-OC43 and HCoV-229E. The QIAamp micro DNA kit was used to extract genomic DNA from the cultured CD4+ T cells.

Library method: the immunoSEQ multiplex PCR assay. DNA from the cultured and isolated CD4+ T cells underwent TCR beta CDR3 sequencing. Per the authors' processing: Non-productive TCR sequences were discarded, and reads were trimmed to the CDR3 region, with only CDR3s of 7 or more amino acids retained. The MANAFEST web app was used to pick out antigen-specific clonotypes by comparing their expansion in peptide wells with that in reference cultures. Positive clones required FDR<0.05 expansion versus reference and all other wells, odds ratio above 5, and frequency above 0.1% in two replicate wells. Clonotypes significantly expanded in SARS-CoV-2 spike wells and in at least one common cold coronavirus spike condition were defined as cross-reactive. CDR3 similarity was assessed by Levenshtein distance using the stringdist R package, and unrooted trees were constructed with ape in R 3.6.1. TCRdb took this table from immuneACCESS and kept in-frame rearrangements with V and J called. Such tables lack part of the clones; where checked against another copy, unresolved V genes explain under half of the gap, and the rest is unexplained. The V and J calls and clone size come from that table; D and trimming were worked out from the DNA. The sample table holds roughly 35,000 clones, of which 60% to 75% were seen once. The ten largest clones take up approximately 30% of the sample.

Comments on this clone: The clone's antigen remains unknown. One base away there is no much larger clone; base qualities are not given.

This sequence was found in a human donor who received a COVID-19 vaccine. The sequence links TRBV11-3 to TRBJ2-1; the D call is possibly TRBD1 or TRBD2, each sharing 5 bases. Material: CD4+ T cells from PBMCs cultured with HCoV-OC43 spike peptides, obtained before COVID-19 vaccination. The label giving this sample's cell subset or site can be read as: HCoV-OC43 spike overlapping peptide pool stimulation. The sequenced DNA is TGTGCCAGCAGCTTAGGACAGAGCGGCTATGAGCAGTTCTTC. Its product reads: CASSLGQSGYEQFF.